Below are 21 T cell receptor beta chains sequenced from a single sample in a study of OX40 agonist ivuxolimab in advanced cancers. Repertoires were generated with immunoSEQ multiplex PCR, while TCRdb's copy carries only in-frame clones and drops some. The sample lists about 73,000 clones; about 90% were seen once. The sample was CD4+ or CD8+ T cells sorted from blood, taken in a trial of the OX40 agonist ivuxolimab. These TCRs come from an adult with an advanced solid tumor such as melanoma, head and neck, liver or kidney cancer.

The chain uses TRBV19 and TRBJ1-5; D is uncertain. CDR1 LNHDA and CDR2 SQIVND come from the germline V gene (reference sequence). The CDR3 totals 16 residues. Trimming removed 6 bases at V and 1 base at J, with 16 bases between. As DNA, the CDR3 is TGTGCCAGTAGCCGAAATCGCCAGGTCAGCAATCAGCCCCAGCATTTT. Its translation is CASSRNRQVSNQPQHF. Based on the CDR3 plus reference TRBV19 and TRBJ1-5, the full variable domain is DGGITQSPKYLFRKEGQNVTLSCEQNLNHDAMYWYRQDPGQGLRLIYYSQIVNDFQKGDIAEGYSVSREKKESFPLTVTSAQKNPTAFYLCASSRNRQVSNQPQHFGDGTRLSIL.

CDR3 coding DNA: TGTGCCAGCAGTTCAACGGGGGCGGATACGCAGTATTTT. Translated: CASSSTGADTQYF. The chain uses TRBV5-5 and TRBJ2-3; D possibly uses TRBD1 or TRBD2 (6 bases each). The germline V gene encodes CDR1 SGHKS and CDR2 YYEKEE (reference sequence). This CDR3 has 13 residues. V shed 5 bases and J shed 6 bases, with 13 bases lying between them.

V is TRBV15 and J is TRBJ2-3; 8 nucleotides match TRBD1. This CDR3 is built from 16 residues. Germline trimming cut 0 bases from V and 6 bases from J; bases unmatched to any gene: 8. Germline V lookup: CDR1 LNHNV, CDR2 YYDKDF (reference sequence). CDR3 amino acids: CATSRDQGATSDTQYF. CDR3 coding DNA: TGTGCCACCAGCAGAGATCAGGGGGCTACCTCGGATACGCAGTATTTT.

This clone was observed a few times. The CDR3 DNA follows: TGTGCCAGCCAACCGAGCACCGGGGAGCTGTTTTTT. Translating it yields CASQPSTGELFF. V usage is TRBV6-5 and J usage is TRBJ2-2; the D is unclear. V gave up 8 bases and J gave up 4 bases, with 8 bases separating them. The CDR3 loop spans 12 amino acids. Germline CDR1 MNHEY, CDR2 SVGAGI.

CDR3 residues: CASSDRGHNSPLHF. CDR3 in DNA: TGTGCCAGCAGTGACAGGGGACATAATTCACCCCTCCACTTT. V gene TRBV28 combines with J gene TRBJ1-6; 8 positions agree with TRBD1. CDR1 is MDHEN, CDR2 SYDVKM, per germline. J gave up 5 bases and V 5 bases, and 2 bases lay outside the gene matches. This CDR3 has 14 residues.

CDR3 region: CASSGGGLTADTQYF. CDR3 bases: TGTGCCAGCAGCGGAGGGGGACTAACGGCAGATACGCAGTATTTT. V is TRBV9 and J is TRBJ2-3; possibly TRBD2 for D (7 bases). The CDR3 is made up of 15 amino acids. Trimming removed 3 bases from V and 4 bases from J, with 15 bases in between. Germline V gene sequence: CDR1 SGDLS, CDR2 YYNGEE.

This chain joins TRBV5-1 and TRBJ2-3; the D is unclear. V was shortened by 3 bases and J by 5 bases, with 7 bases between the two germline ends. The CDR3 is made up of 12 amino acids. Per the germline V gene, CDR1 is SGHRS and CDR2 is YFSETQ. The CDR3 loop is CASSSTQDTQYF. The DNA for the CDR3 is TGCGCCAGCAGCTCTACACAAGATACGCAGTATTTT.

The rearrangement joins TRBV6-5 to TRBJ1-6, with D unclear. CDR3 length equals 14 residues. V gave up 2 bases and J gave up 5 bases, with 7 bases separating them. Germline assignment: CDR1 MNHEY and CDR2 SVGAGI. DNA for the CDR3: TGTGCCAGCAGTTACGGCAGGCATAATTCACCCCTCCACTTT. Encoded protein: CASSYGRHNSPLHF.

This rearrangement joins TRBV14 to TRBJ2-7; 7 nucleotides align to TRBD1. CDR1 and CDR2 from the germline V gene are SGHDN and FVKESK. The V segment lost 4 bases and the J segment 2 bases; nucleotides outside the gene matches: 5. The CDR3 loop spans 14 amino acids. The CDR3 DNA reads TGTGCCAGCAGCCCGGGACAGCCCCCCTACGAGCAGTACTTC. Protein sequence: CASSPGQPPYEQYF.

DNA for the CDR3: TGTGCCAGCTCATCCGGACAGGCCTACACTGAAGCTTTCTTT. This sequence encodes CASSSGQAYTEAFF. The chain combines TRBV18 with TRBJ1-1, with TRBD1 identical over 7 bases. J was trimmed by 3 bases and V by 5 bases; bases with no gene match: 6. The CDR3 covers 14 residues. Germline V CDR1 and CDR2: KGHSH, LQKENI.

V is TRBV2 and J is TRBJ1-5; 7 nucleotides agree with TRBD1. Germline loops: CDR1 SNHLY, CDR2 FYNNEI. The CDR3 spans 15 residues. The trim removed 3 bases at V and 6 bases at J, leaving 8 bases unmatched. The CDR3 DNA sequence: TGTGCCAGCAGTGAGGGTGCCAGGGGGTTTCAGCCCCAGCATTTT. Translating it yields CASSEGARGFQPQHF.

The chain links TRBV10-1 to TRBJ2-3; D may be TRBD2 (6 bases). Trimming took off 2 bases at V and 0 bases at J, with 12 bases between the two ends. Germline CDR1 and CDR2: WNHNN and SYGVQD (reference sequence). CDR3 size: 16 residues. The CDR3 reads CASSEGTSTSTDTQYF. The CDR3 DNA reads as TGCGCCAGCAGTGAGGGGACTTCGACTAGCACAGATACGCAGTATTTT.

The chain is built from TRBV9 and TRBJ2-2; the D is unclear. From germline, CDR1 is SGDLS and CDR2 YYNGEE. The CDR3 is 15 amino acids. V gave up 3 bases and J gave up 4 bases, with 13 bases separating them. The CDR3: CASSAAPSSTGELFF. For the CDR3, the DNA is TGTGCCAGCAGCGCCGCGCCTTCGAGCACCGGGGAGCTGTTTTTT.

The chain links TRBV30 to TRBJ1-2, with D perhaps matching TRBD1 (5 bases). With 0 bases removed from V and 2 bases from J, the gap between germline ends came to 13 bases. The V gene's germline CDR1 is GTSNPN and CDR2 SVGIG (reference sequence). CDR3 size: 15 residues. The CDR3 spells CAWSVSWGRNYGYTF. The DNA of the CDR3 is TGTGCCTGGAGTGTCTCCTGGGGCAGAAACTATGGCTACACCTTC.

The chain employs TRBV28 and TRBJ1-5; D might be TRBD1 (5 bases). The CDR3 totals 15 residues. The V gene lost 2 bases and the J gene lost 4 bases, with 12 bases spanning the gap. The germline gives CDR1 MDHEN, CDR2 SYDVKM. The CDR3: CASSLGTAGNQPQHF. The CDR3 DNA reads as TGTGCCAGCAGTTTAGGGACCGCTGGGAATCAGCCCCAGCATTTT.

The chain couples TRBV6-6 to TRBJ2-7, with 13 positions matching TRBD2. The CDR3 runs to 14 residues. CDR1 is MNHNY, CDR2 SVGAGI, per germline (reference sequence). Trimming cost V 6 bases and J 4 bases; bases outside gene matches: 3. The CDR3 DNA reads TGTGCCAGCAGCAAGACTAGCGGGAGGTACGAGCAGTACTTC. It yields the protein CASSKTSGRYEQYF.

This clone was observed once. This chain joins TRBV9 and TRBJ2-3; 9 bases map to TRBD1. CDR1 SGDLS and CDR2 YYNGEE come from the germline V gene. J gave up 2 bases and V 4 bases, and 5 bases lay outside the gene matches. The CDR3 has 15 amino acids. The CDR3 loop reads CASSRRDRATDTQYF. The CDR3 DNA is TGTGCCAGCAGCCGTAGGGACAGGGCCACAGATACGCAGTATTTT.

The CDR3, as DNA: TGCGCCAGCAGCCTTGGGCACTCTGGGGCCAACGTCCTGACTTTC. As protein: CASSLGHSGANVLTF. The J gene is TRBJ2-6, the V gene TRBV5-1; D is ambiguous. The germline V gene has CDR1 SGHRS and CDR2 YFSETQ. This CDR3 is 15 amino acids long. Trimming removed 4 bases from V and 0 bases from J, with 8 bases in between. The full variable domain, its missing parts supplied by reference TRBV5-1 and TRBJ2-6, is KAGVTQTPRYLIKTRGQQVTLSCSPISGHRSVSWYQQTPGQGLQFLFEYFSETQRNKGNFPGRFSGRQFSNSRSEMNVSTLELGDSALYLCASSLGHSGANVLTFGAGSRLTVL.

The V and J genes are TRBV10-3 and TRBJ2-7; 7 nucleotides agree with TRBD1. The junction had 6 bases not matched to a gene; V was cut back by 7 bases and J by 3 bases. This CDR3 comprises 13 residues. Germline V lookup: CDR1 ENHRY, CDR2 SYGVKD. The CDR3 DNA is TGTGCCATCAACCTACAGGGGAGCTACGAGCAGTACTTC. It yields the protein CAINLQGSYEQYF.

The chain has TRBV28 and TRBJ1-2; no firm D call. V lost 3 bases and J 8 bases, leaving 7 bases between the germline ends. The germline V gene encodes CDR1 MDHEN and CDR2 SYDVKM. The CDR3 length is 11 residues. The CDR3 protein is CASSFLGGYTF. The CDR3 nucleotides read TGTGCCAGCAGTTTTTTGGGGGGCTACACCTTC.

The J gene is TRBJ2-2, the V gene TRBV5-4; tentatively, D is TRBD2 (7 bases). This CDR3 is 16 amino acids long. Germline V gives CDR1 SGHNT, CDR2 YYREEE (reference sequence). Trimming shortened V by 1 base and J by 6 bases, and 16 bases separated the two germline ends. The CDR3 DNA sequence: TGTGCCAGCAGCTTGTTGGCGGGGGAGGGGGCCGGGGAGCTGTTTTTT. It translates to CASSLLAGEGAGELFF.